This T cell receptor beta chain came from a study of T cell responses to AZD1222 COVID-19 vaccine. Regarding the study as a whole: The sample set comprised mostly white British donors with more females, and clonal diversity was possibly underestimated.

Notes on this clone: Its specificity is not known.

Looked up from germline, CDR1 is ENHRY and CDR2 is SYGVKD. This CDR3 has 16 amino acids. Losses at the gene ends were 6 bases for V and 0 bases for J; bases not matched to a gene: 7. This table comes from immunoSEQ multiplex PCR, and its TCRdb copy is limited to in-frame clones, with some not included. The sample consists of tens of thousands of clones, roughly 87% of them appearing once. The origin of this receptor is an adult who received the AZD1222 COVID-19 vaccine. The starting material was peripheral blood, obtained 28 days after the second AZD1222 dose. The chain is built from TRBV10-3 and TRBJ2-7; 11 nucleotides agree with TRBD1. This CDR3 reads CAIRGPGTGGSYEQYF. CDR3 bases: TGTGCCATCAGAGGGCCCGGGACAGGGGGCTCCTACGAGCAGTACTTC.